Below, one TCR beta chain is given with its context. The sample belongs to a study of glioma-infiltrating T cells. The iRepertoire nested amplicon-rescue multiplex PCR amplified TCR alpha and beta CDR3s from RNA. TCRdb reprocessed the multiplex PCR reads with MiXCR, giving one entry per CDR3 protein. The sample contains about 410,000 distinct CDR3 sequences, roughly two fifths of which appear only once. V was trimmed by 3 bases and J by 6 bases, leaving 14 bases between them. The CDR3 totals 14 residues. The germline V gene has CDR1 LNHDA and CDR2 SQIVND (reference sequence). This TCR derives from a human donor with low-grade glioma or glioblastoma, undergoing nonglioma brain surgery, or in good health (not recorded which). The sequenced sample was glioma tissue, nonneoplastic brain tissue, or PBMCs (not recorded which). The rearrangement joins TRBV19 to TRBJ1-1, with D hard to call. CDR3 amino acids: CASSIWAPRAEAFF. DNA of the CDR3: TGTGCCAGTAGTATTTGGGCCCCTCGGGCTGAAGCTTTCTTT.